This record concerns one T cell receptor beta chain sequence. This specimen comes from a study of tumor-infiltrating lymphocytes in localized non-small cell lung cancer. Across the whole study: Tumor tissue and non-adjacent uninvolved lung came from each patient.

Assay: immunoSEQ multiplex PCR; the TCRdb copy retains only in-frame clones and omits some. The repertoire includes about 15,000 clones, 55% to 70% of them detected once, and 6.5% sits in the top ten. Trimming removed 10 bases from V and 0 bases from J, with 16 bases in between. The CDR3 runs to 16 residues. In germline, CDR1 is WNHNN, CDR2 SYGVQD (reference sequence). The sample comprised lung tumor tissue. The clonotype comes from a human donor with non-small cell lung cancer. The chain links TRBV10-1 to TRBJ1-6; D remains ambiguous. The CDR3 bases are TGCGCCACCCGAAAGTTTCGGGGCTCCTATAATTCACCCCTCCACTTT. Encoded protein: CATRKFRGSYNSPLHF.